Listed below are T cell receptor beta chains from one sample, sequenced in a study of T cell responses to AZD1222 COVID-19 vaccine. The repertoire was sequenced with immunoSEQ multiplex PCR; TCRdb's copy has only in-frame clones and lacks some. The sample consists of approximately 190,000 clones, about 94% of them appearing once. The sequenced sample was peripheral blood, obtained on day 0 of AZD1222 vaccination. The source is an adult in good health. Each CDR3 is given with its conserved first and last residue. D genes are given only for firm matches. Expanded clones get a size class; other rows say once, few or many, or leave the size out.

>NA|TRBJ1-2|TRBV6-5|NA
CASSYESNYGYTF
TGTGCCAGCAGTTACGAGTCAAACTATGGCTACACCTTC
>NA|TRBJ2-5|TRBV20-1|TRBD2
CSASRVTGGETQYF
TGCAGTGCTAGTCGGGTTACGGGGGGGGAGACCCAGTACTTC
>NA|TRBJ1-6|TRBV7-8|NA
CASSPLDGANSPLHF
TGTGCCAGCAGCCCGTTAGATGGGGCAAATTCACCCCTCCACTTT
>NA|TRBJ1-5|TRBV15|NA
CATSVTGGGRESNQPQHF
TGTGCCACCAGCGTCACAGGAGGAGGCAGGGAGAGCAATCAGCCCCAGCATTTT
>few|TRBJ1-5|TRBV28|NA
CASRVRGGTNQPQHF
TGTGCCAGCAGGGTCCGTGGGGGTACCAATCAGCCCCAGCATTTT
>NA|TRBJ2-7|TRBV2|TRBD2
CASSDLAGNYEQYF
TGTGCCAGCAGTGATCTAGCGGGCAACTACGAGCAGTACTTC
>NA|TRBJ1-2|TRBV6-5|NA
CASSSLGGGYTF
TGTGCCAGCAGTTCCCTGGGGGGTGGCTACACCTTC
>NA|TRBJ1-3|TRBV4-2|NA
CASSQVTGPSGNTIYF
TGTGCCAGCAGCCAAGTCACAGGGCCCTCTGGAAACACCATATATTTT
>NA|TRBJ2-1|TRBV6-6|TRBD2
CASSLGLADYNEQFF
TGTGCCAGCAGTTTAGGGCTAGCGGACTACAATGAGCAGTTCTTC
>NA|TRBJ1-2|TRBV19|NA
CASSIEATANYGYTF
TGTGCCAGTAGTATAGAGGCGACGGCGAACTATGGCTACACCTTC
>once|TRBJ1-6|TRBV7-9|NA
CASSLVLGDEPLHF
TGTGCCAGCAGCTTAGTTTTGGGAGACGAGCCCCTCCACTTT
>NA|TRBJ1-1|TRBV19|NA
CASCMGGGTEAFF
TGTGCCAGTTGCATGGGGGGAGGCACTGAAGCTTTCTTT
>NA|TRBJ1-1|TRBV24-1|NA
CATSEPGPNTEAFF
TGTGCCACCAGTGAGCCGGGACCGAACACTGAAGCTTTCTTT
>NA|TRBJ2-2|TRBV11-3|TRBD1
CASSLYGQGMGRELFF
TGTGCCAGCAGCTTATACGGACAGGGGATGGGGAGGGAGCTGTTTTTT
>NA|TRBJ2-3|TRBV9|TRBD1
CASSVAGQGSGWSQDTQYF
TGTGCCAGCAGCGTAGCCGGACAGGGATCGGGCTGGTCGCAAGATACGCAGTATTTT
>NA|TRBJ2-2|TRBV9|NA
CASSVEGGELFF
TGTGCCAGCAGCGTAGAGGGCGGGGAGCTGTTTTTT
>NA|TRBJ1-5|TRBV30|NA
CAWSRQGNSHF
TGTGCCTGGAGTCGCCAGGGAAACAGCCATTTT
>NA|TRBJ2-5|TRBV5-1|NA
CASSLEGGKEGDQYF
TGCGCCAGCAGCTTGGAAGGGGGGAAGGAAGGGGACCAGTACTTC
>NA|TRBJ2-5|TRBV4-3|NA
CASSQPGPNWWDQYF
TGCGCCAGCAGCCAGCCTGGACCCAACTGGTGGGACCAGTACTTC
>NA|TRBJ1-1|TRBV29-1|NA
CSVEDRVRRTEAFF
TGCAGCGTTGAAGATCGTGTAAGGAGGACTGAAGCTTTCTTT
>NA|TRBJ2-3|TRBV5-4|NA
CASSLGLALETDTQYF
TGTGCCAGCAGCTTGGGGTTAGCCCTGGAAACAGATACGCAGTATTTT
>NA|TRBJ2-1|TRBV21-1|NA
CAACTSGGNNEQFF
TGTGCCGCCTGTACTAGCGGGGGAAACAATGAGCAGTTCTTC
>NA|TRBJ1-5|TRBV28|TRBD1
CASKSGQGGRQPQHF
TGTGCCAGCAAATCCGGACAGGGCGGAAGGCAGCCCCAGCATTTT
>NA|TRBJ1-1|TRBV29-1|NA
CSVGRGSGGNTEAFF
TGCAGCGTGGGCCGCGGGTCGGGGGGGAACACTGAAGCTTTCTTT
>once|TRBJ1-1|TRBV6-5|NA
CASSLALGTEAFF
TGTGCCAGCAGCCTCGCCCTCGGGACTGAAGCTTTCTTT
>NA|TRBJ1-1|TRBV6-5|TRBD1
CASSYVPRGTEAFF
TGTGCCAGCAGTTACGTCCCCAGGGGGACTGAAGCTTTCTTT
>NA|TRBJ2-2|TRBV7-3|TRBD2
CASSLIAGGLELFF
TGTGCCAGCAGCTTAATAGCGGGGGGGCTGGAGCTGTTTTTT
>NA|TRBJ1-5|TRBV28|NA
CASSLVDSNQPQHF
TGTGCCAGCAGTTTAGTGGACAGCAATCAGCCCCAGCATTTT
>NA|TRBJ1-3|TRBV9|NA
CASSVHPSGNTIYF
TGTGCCAGCAGCGTACATCCCTCTGGAAACACCATATATTTT
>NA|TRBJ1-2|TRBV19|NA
CAIPMEGYTF
TGTGCCATCCCTATGGAGGGCTACACCTTC
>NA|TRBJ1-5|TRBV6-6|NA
CASSDTGYGQPQHF
TGTGCCAGCAGTGACACAGGCTACGGTCAGCCCCAGCATTTT